This TCR beta chain was captured in a study of OX40 agonist ivuxolimab in advanced cancers. About the full investigation: The costimulatory receptor OX40 (CD134) was targeted by ivuxolimab, a fully human IgG2 agonistic monoclonal antibody. Intravenous ivuxolimab was administered to patients every 2 weeks at six dose levels: 0.01, 0.1, 0.3, 1.5, 3 and 10 mg/kg. Of the roughly 53 patients in dose escalation, around 20 had hepatocellular carcinoma, some 15 had melanoma, 9 had renal cell carcinoma and 9 had head and neck cancer. The dose-escalation cohort was 82.7% male with a mean age of approximately 60 years, ranging from roughly 23 to 80. Patients were allowed to have had prior anti-PD-1, anti-PD-L1 or anti-CTLA-4 therapy, and 40% of the dose-escalation patients had previously received checkpoint inhibitors. Partial responses occurred in three dose-escalation patients: two with cutaneous melanoma and one with hepatocellular carcinoma. Peripheral TCRbeta sequencing aimed to test whether ivuxolimab altered TCR sequence diversity and caused clonal T-cell expansion. The paper covers the monotherapy dose-escalation part of the phase I ivuxolimab trial, which included N of about 50 patients. Summary of the overall study and its limitations: Clonal expansion of both CD4+ and CD8+ blood T cells was observed from baseline to week 6 at doses 0.1 to 3.0 mg/kg. After ivuxolimab, more expanded clones were found on average in CD8+ T cells than in CD4+ T cells. The antigen specificity of the peripheral T cells that underwent clonal expansion was not determined. In partial responders in the 0.1-3.0 mg/kg groups, normalized peripheral clonal expansion was found to be among the lowest, especially among CD8+ T cells. Low levels of normalized T-cell clonal expansion were also seen in some nonresponding patients.

For sequencing of the TCRbeta CDR3 region, genomic DNA was extracted from the sorted cells. The immunoSEQ Assay was used to sequence the TCRbeta CDR3 regions. TCRdb took over this immuneACCESS table, retaining in-frame rearrangements with V and J assigned. Such tables are incomplete; in checked studies, under half of the missing clones stem from an unresolved V gene, and the remainder is unexplained. The sample profile shows about 80,000 clones; 84% of them were found once. The top ten clones comprise approximately 25% of the sample. This clone was found once. The target of this receptor is not known. No base quality information exists; no much larger clone differs at one position. The germline V gene sets CDR1 to MNHEY and CDR2 to SVGAGI. The CDR3, from cysteine to phenylalanine, totals 15 residues. Of the read, only the CDR3 DNA is kept; its 45 bases are in frame from base 1. V and J are trimmed by 2 bases and 4 bases, and the gene matches miss 7 bases of the junction.

Patients with a history of autoimmune disease or receiving systemic immunosuppression were excluded from the trial. In every dose cohort, peripheral blood was drawn for TCR sequencing at baseline, cycle 4 day 1, and cycle 7 day 1. Samples came from an open-label, multicenter, first-in-human phase I dose-escalation trial of ivuxolimab. Adults with locally advanced or metastatic melanoma, renal cell, hepatocellular, or head and neck squamous cell carcinoma were enrolled in the trial. CD4+ and CD8+ T cells were sorted separately from peripheral blood before TCR sequencing. This TCR came from an adult with an advanced solid tumor such as melanoma, head and neck, liver or kidney cancer. This sample comprised CD4+ or CD8+ T cells sorted from blood, obtained in a trial of the OX40 agonist ivuxolimab. Rearrangement joined TRBV6-5 to TRBJ1-1; 7 bases in the middle match TRBD1. The CDR3 sequence is CASSYERGQSTEAFF. The DNA sequence is TGTGCCAGCAGTTACGAGAGGGGGCAGAGCACTGAAGCTTTCTTT.